This is a list of T cell receptor beta chains from one sample in a study of shared clonotypes between healthy human individuals. The assay was immunoSEQ multiplex PCR, and TCRdb's table has in-frame clones only and misses some. The data show about 2.1 million clones, roughly 95% seen once. The sequenced sample was naive CD8+ T cells from PBMCs. These receptor sequences come from a man aged 18 to 29 in good health. Some clones in this sample may be carry-over from other donors' samples. The CDR3 runs from the conserved cysteine through the conserved F or W. D genes are given only for firm matches. Expanded clones get a size class; other rows say once, few or many, or leave the size out.

size: NA; V: TRBV4-1; J: TRBJ2-1; D: NA; CDR3: CASSQDQVMVSDNEQFF; DNA: TGCGCCAGCAGCCAAGATCAGGTGATGGTTTCGGACAATGAGCAGTTCTTC
size: NA; V: TRBV28; J: TRBJ2-1; D: NA; CDR3: CASLLQRALYNEQFF; DNA: TGTGCCAGCTTACTTCAGCGGGCTCTCTACAATGAGCAGTTCTTC
size: NA; V: TRBV7-9; J: TRBJ2-2; D: NA; CDR3: CASSPGTGELFF; DNA: TGTGCCAGCAGCCCGGGTACCGGGGAGCTGTTTTTT
size: NA; V: TRBV27; J: TRBJ1-1; D: NA; CDR3: CASSRGGAEAFF; DNA: TGTGCCAGCAGCCGAGGGGGAGCTGAAGCTTTCTTT
size: NA; V: TRBV6-5; J: TRBJ1-2; D: NA; CDR3: CAAADFSPGGYTF; DNA: TGTGCCGCAGCGGATTTCAGTCCCGGCGGCTACACCTTC
size: once; V: TRBV28; J: TRBJ2-4; D: NA; CDR3: CASSLSGGDVAKNIQYF; DNA: TGTGCCAGCAGTTTATCCGGCGGGGATGTGGCCAAAAACATTCAGTACTTC
size: NA; V: TRBV27; J: TRBJ1-1; D: NA; CDR3: CASSLGTEAFF; DNA: TGTGCCAGCAGTTTGGGAACTGAAGCTTTCTTT
size: NA; V: TRBV9; J: TRBJ2-2; D: NA; CDR3: CASSVSRTATGELFF; DNA: TGTGCCAGCAGCGTATCGAGGACAGCTACCGGGGAGCTGTTTTTT
size: NA; V: TRBV11-3; J: TRBJ2-2; D: NA; CDR3: CASSSLSGGELFF; DNA: TGTGCCAGCAGCTCTCTTAGCGGCGGGGAGCTGTTTTTT
size: NA; V: TRBV7-9; J: TRBJ2-3; D: NA; CDR3: CASSKWDTQYF; DNA: TGTGCCAGCAGCAAGTGGGATACGCAGTATTTT
size: NA; V: TRBV7-9; J: TRBJ2-5; D: TRBD2; CDR3: CCGVASGLPETQYF; DNA: TGTTGCGGTGTGGCTAGCGGACTCCCAGAGACCCAGTACTTC
size: NA; V: TRBV27; J: TRBJ2-1; D: NA; CDR3: CASSFVGQQEQFF; DNA: TGTGCCAGCAGTTTCGTCGGCCAACAAGAGCAGTTCTTC
size: NA; V: TRBV7-9; J: TRBJ2-7; D: NA; CDR3: CASSSGKFYEQYF; DNA: TGTGCCAGCAGCTCCGGGAAGTTCTACGAGCAGTACTTC
size: NA; V: TRBV7-3; J: TRBJ1-2; D: NA; CDR3: CASSPTATHGIDYGYTF; DNA: TGTGCCAGCAGCCCAACCGCGACGCATGGAATTGACTATGGCTACACCTTC
size: NA; V: TRBV11-2; J: TRBJ2-1; D: NA; CDR3: CASSFSGGYGRNNEQFF; DNA: TGTGCCAGCAGCTTTTCCGGGGGTTATGGCAGGAACAATGAGCAGTTCTTC
size: NA; V: TRBV13; J: TRBJ2-2; D: NA; CDR3: CASSATPGTNTGELFF; DNA: TGTGCCAGCAGCGCTACTCCCGGGACCAACACCGGGGAGCTGTTTTTT
size: NA; V: TRBV5-6; J: TRBJ2-1; D: NA; CDR3: CASSLMPRAGVNNEQFF; DNA: TGTGCCAGCAGCTTAATGCCCCGGGCCGGCGTGAACAATGAGCAGTTCTTC
size: NA; V: TRBV9; J: TRBJ2-3; D: TRBD1; CDR3: CASSVTGTGGTDTQYF; DNA: TGTGCCAGCAGCGTTACCGGGACAGGGGGCACAGATACGCAGTATTTT
size: once; V: TRBV11-2; J: TRBJ1-1; D: NA; CDR3: CASSLGRLEAFF; DNA: TGTGCCAGCAGCTTGGGGCGCCTTGAAGCTTTCTTT
size: NA; V: TRBV27; J: TRBJ2-2; D: TRBD2; CDR3: CASSFGGMAGELFF; DNA: TGTGCCAGCAGTTTCGGGGGGATGGCCGGGGAGCTGTTTTTT
size: NA; V: TRBV29-1; J: TRBJ1-2; D: NA; CDR3: CSVEGGRIYGYTF; DNA: TGCAGCGTTGAGGGAGGGCGGATCTATGGCTACACCTTC
size: NA; V: TRBV29-1; J: TRBJ2-2; D: NA; CDR3: CSVTTDTGELFF; DNA: TGCAGCGTCACTACTGACACCGGGGAGCTGTTTTTT
size: NA; V: TRBV10-2; J: TRBJ1-1; D: TRBD1; CDR3: CASELGTGRTEAFF; DNA: TGCGCCAGCGAACTAGGGACAGGGAGGACTGAAGCTTTCTTT
size: NA; V: TRBV7-9; J: TRBJ2-2; D: TRBD1; CDR3: CASSSGTVPTGELFF; DNA: TGTGCCAGCAGCTCCGGGACAGTCCCTACCGGGGAGCTGTTTTTT
size: NA; V: TRBV19; J: TRBJ1-1; D: NA; CDR3: CASSIRGRRVNLNTEAFF; DNA: TGTGCCAGTAGTATTCGGGGCAGGAGAGTAAATTTGAACACTGAAGCTTTCTTT
size: NA; V: TRBV4-1; J: TRBJ1-1; D: NA; CDR3: CASSRLEGETEAFF; DNA: TGCGCCAGCAGCCGTTTGGAGGGCGAGACTGAAGCTTTCTTT
size: NA; V: TRBV6-4; J: TRBJ1-4; D: NA; CDR3: CASSCEKLFF; DNA: TGTGCCAGCAGTTGTGAAAAACTGTTTTTT
size: NA; V: TRBV27; J: TRBJ2-7; D: NA; CDR3: CASRGRRDGPYEQYF; DNA: TGTGCCAGCAGGGGCCGCCGGGACGGCCCCTACGAGCAGTACTTC
size: once; V: TRBV7-9; J: TRBJ2-3; D: TRBD2; CDR3: CASEIAGEKDTQYF; DNA: TGTGCTAGCGAAATAGCGGGAGAAAAGGATACGCAGTATTTT
size: NA; V: TRBV25-1; J: TRBJ2-2; D: NA; CDR3: CASSGWTANTGELFF; DNA: TGTGCCAGCAGTGGGTGGACAGCGAACACCGGGGAGCTGTTTTTT
size: NA; V: TRBV7-9; J: TRBJ2-3; D: NA; CDR3: CASSTSATDTQYF; DNA: TGTGCCAGCAGCACATCAGCCACAGATACGCAGTATTTT
size: once; V: TRBV29-1; J: TRBJ2-7; D: NA; CDR3: CSVADRNDYYEQYF; DNA: TGCAGCGTTGCCGACAGGAATGACTACTACGAGCAGTACTTC
size: NA; V: TRBV5-6; J: TRBJ2-2; D: NA; CDR3: CASSPVHRETTGELFF; DNA: TGTGCCAGCAGCCCCGTACACCGGGAAACCACCGGGGAGCTGTTTTTT